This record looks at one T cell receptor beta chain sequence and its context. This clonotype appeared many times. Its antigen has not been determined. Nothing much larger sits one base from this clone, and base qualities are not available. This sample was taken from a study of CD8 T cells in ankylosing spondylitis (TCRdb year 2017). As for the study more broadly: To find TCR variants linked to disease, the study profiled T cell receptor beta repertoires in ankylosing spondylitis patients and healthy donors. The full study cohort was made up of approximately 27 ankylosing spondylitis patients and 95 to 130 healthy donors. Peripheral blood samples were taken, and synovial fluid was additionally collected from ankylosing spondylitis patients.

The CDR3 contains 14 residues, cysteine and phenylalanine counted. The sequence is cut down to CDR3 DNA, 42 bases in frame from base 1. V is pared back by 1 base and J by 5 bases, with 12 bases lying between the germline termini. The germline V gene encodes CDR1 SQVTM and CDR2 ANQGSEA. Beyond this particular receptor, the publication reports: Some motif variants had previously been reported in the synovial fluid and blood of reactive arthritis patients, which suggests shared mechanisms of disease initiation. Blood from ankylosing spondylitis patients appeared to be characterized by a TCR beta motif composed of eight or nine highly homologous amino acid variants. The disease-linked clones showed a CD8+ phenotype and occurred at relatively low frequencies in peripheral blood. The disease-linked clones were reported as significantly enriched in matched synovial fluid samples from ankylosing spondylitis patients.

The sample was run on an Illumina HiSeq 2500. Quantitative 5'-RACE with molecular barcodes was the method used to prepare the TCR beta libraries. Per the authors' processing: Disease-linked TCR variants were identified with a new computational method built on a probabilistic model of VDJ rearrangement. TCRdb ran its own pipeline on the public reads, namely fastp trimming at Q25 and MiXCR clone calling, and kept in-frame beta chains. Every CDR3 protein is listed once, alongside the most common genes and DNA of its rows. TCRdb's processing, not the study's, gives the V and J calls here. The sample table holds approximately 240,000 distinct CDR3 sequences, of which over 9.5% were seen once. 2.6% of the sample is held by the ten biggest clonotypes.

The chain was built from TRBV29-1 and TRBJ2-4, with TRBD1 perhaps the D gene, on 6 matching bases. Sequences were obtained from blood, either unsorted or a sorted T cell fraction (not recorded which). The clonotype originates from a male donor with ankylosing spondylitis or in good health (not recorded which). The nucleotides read TGCAGCGTTGAAGTGGTGGACAGACAAAACATTCAGTACTTC. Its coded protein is CSVEVVDRQNIQYF.